Included here is one T cell receptor beta chain sequence, with context. Its antigen is still unknown. Possible read error: a much larger clone is one base away. Amplified regions were TCR beta CDR3 sequences from RNA transcripts. Using the HTBI primer set, a first-round RT-PCR was run on the TCR CDR3. TCRdb reanalysed the multiplex PCR reads using MiXCR and keeps one entry per CDR3 protein. The sample contains a few hundred thousand distinct CDR3 sequences, about 15% of which appear only once. This specimen belongs to a study of T cells in Graves' hyperthyroidism and ophthalmopathy. Study results and limitations: Most expanded thyroid clonotypes above 0.001 also appeared in blood.

The length of the CDR3 is 15 residues. From germline, CDR1 is DFQATT and CDR2 SNEGSKA (reference sequence). When ophthalmopathy did not progress within 18 months, Graves' hyperthyroidism was considered stable. The sequence came from a woman aged 25-40 years with Graves' hyperthyroidism. The material sequenced was blood. The gene calls are TRBV20-1 and TRBJ2-5, with 12 bases aligning to TRBD2. The CDR3 sequence: CSSRKASGRAETQYF. The DNA for the CDR3 is TGCAGTTCTAGAAAGGCTAGCGGGAGGGCTGAGACCCAGTACTTC.